The 2 T cell receptor beta chains below come from one sample, sequenced in a study of vaccination and CD4 T cells after COVID-19. Described treatment: roughly 10-day PBMC culture with coronavirus spike peptide pools or control peptides (ViraFEST assay). Oncomine TCR Beta short-read sequencing was applied to DNA from cultured CD4+ T cells. TCRdb re-called the PCR reads through MiXCR, storing one row per CDR3 protein. The sample gives around 15,000 distinct CDR3 sequences, roughly 25% of which show up once; around 23% is in the top ten. These receptors are not linked to any known antigen. Sequencing input: cultured CD4+ T cells from blood. The receptors originated from a human donor with COVID-19.

In its sample, this clonotype was seen a few times. The chain links TRBV20-1 to TRBJ2-3, with 13 bases fitting TRBD2. J lost 4 bases, V lost 6 bases, and 4 bases had no gene match. This CDR3 spans 14 amino acids. Germline CDR1 DFQATT, CDR2 SNEGSKA (reference sequence). The CDR3 DNA reads TGCAGTGCAGTTACTAGCGGGGGGGCAGATACGCAGTATTTT. It encodes CSAVTSGGADTQYF.

This clonotype is categorized as medium-sized. The chain links TRBV6-1 to TRBJ1-5; D unclear. CDR1 MNHNS and CDR2 SASEGT come from the germline V gene. The CDR3 consists of 15 residues. The V gene lost 6 bases and the J gene lost 0 bases, with 12 bases spanning the gap. CDR3 loop: CASSLGHLSNQPQHF. CDR3 bases: TGTGCCAGCAGCCTAGGTCATCTTAGCAATCAGCCCCAGCATTTT.